This T cell receptor beta chain was documented in a study of T cell responses to AZD1222 COVID-19 vaccine. A note on this clone: Its antigen is unidentified.

CDR3 size: 16 residues. Trimming took off 1 base at V and 8 bases at J, with 18 bases between the two ends. Germline V lookup: CDR1 SGHVS, CDR2 FNYEAQ. Study-level findings and limits: Vaccine-related CD4 TCRs covered spike, predominating at 160-218 and 743-854. Only a handful of AZD1222 recipients, more than five in all, had baseline seropositivity.

TCRdb's table, derived via immunoSEQ multiplex PCR, lists solely in-frame clones and lacks some. This table holds under 200,000 clones, approximately 93% found once. The clonotype originates from an adult in good health. The sample here was peripheral blood, taken on day 0 of AZD1222 vaccination. V is TRBV7-6 and J is TRBJ1-3; D unclear. CDR3 sequence: CASSLESGPGRDTIYF. For the CDR3, the DNA is TGTGCCAGCAGCTTAGAAAGCGGACCCGGCCGGGACACCATATATTTT.